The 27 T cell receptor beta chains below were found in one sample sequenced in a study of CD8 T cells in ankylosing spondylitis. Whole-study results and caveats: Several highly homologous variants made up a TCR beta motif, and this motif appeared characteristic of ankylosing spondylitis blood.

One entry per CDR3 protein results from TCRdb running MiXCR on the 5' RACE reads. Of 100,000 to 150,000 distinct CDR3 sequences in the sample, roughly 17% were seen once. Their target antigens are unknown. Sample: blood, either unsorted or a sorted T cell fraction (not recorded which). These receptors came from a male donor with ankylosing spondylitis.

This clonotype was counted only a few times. CDR3 DNA sequence: TGTGCCAGCAGCCTAACTAGGCAGGGAACCGGGGAGCTGTTTTTT. This encodes CASSLTRQGTGELFF. V and J are TRBV3-1 and TRBJ2-2, with D perhaps assigned TRBD1 or TRBD2 (5 bases each). This CDR3 region has 15 residues. The germline V gene has CDR1 LGHDT and CDR2 YNNKEL (reference sequence). V was cut by 4 bases and J by 5 bases, with 14 bases left in between.

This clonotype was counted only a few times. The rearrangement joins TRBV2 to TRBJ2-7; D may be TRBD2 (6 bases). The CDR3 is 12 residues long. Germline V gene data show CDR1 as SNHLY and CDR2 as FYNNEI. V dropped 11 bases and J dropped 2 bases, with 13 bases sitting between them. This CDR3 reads CAWGVSTYEQYF. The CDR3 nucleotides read TGTGCCTGGGGGGTTTCCACCTACGAGCAGTACTTC.

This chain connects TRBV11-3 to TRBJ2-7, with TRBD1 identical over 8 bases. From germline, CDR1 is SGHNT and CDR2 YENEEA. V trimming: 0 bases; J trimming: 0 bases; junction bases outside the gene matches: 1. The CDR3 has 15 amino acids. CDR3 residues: CASSLEQGDSYEQYF. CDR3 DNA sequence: TGTGCCAGCAGCTTAGAACAGGGGGACTCCTACGAGCAGTACTTC. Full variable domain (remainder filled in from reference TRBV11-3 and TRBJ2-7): EAGVVQSPRYKIIEKKQPVAFWCNPISGHNTLYWYLQNLGQGPELLIRYENEEAVDDSQLPKDRFSAERLKGVDSTLKIQPAELGDSAVYLCASSLEQGDSYEQYFGPGTRLTVT.

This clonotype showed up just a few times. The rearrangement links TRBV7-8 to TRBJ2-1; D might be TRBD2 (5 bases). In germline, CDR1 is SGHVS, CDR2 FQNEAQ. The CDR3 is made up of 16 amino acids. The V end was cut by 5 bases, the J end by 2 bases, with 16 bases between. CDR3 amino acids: CASSLTGDSAYNEQFF. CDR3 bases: TGTGCCAGCAGCCTCACTGGAGATAGCGCCTACAATGAGCAGTTCTTC.

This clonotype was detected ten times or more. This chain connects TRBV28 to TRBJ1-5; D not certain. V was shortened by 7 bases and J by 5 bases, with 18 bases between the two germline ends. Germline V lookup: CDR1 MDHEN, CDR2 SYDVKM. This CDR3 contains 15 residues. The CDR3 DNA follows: TGTGCCAGCACCCCCTTGGGTGTAAAAGATCAGCCCCAGCATTTT. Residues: CASTPLGVKDQPQHF.

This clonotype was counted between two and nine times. The CDR3 DNA reads as TGTGCCACCAGCAGAGATCCAGGGACTAGCGGGGCCTACAATGAGCAGTTCTTC. Amino acid sequence: CATSRDPGTSGAYNEQFF. This chain joins TRBV15 and TRBJ2-1; TRBD2 aligns across 13 bases. The germline V gene has CDR1 LNHNV and CDR2 YYDKDF (reference sequence). The CDR3 is 18 amino acids. The V and J ends lost 0 bases and 2 bases, in that order; junction bases with no gene match: 4.

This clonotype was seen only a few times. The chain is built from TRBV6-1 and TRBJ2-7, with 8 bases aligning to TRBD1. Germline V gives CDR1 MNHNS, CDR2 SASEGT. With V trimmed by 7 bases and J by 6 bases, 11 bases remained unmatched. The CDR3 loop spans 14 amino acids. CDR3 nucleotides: TGTGCCAGCACCCCCCGGGACAGGTCACCCGAGCAGTACTTC. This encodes CASTPRDRSPEQYF.

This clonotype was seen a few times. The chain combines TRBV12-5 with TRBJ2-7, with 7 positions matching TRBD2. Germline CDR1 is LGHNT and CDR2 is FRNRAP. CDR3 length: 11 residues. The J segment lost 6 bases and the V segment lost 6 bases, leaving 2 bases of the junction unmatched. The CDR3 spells CASGPGGEQYF. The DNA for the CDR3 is TGTGCTAGTGGCCCGGGGGGCGAGCAGTACTTC.

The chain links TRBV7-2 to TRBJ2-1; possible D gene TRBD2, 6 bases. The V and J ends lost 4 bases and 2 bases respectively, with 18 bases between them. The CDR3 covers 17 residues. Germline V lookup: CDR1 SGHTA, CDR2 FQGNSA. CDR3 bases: TGTGCCAGCAGCTCCCCCTTTAGCGGTACGACCTACAATGAGCAGTTCTTC. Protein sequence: CASSSPFSGTTYNEQFF.

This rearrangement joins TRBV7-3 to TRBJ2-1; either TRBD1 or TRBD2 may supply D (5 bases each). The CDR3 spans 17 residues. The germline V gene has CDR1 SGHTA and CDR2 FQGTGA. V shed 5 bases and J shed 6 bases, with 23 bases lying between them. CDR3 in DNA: TGTGCCAGCAGCCGTAACGGGACCCTCCTAGGCTCCAATGAGCAGTTCTTC. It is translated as CASSRNGTLLGSNEQFF.

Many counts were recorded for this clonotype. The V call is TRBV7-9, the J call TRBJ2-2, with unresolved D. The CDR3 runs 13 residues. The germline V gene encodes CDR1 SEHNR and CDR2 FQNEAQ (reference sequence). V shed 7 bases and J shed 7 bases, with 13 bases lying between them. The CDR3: CASNDMGHGELFF. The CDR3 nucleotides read TGTGCCAGCAACGACATGGGCCACGGGGAGCTGTTTTTT.

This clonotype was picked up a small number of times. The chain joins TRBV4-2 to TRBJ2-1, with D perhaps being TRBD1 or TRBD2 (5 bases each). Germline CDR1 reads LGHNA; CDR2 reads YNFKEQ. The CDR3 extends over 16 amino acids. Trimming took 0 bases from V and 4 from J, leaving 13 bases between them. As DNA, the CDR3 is TGTGCCAGCAGCCAAGATGCGTCGGGACCTTACAATGAGCAGTTCTTC. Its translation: CASSQDASGPYNEQFF.

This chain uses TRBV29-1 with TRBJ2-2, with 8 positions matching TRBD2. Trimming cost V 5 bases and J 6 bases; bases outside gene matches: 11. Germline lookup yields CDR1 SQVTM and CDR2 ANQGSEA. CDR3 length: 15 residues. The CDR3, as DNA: TGCAGCGTTAAATCGCCATTAGCGGGACCCGGGGAGCTGTTTTTT. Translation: CSVKSPLAGPGELFF.

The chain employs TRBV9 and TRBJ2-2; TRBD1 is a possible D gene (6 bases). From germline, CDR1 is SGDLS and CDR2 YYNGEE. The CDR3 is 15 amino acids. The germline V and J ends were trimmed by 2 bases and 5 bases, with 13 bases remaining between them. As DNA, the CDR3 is TGTGCCAGCAGCGTTTGGACAGTCGGGACCGGGGAGCTGTTTTTT. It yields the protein CASSVWTVGTGELFF.

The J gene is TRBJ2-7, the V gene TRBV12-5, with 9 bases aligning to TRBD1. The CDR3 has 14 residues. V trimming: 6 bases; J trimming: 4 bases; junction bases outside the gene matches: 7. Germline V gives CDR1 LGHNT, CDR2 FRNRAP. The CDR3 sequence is CASGAGTGTYEQYF. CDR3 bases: TGTGCTAGTGGCGCCGGGACAGGGACTTACGAGCAGTACTTC.

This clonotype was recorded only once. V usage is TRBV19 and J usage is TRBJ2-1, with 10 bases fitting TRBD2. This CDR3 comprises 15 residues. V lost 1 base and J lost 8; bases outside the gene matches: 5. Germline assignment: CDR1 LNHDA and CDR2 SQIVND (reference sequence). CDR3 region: CASSIGPSGSYEQFF. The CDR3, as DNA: TGTGCCAGTAGTATAGGTCCTAGCGGGAGCTATGAGCAGTTCTTC.

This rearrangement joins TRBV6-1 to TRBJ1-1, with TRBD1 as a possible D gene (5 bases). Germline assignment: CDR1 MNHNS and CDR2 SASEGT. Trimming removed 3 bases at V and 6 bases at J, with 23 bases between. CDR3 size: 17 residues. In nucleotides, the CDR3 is TGTGCCAGCAGTGACCTCATTATCAGGGCGGAAATTTCTGAAGCTTTCTTT. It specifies CASSDLIIRAEISEAFF.

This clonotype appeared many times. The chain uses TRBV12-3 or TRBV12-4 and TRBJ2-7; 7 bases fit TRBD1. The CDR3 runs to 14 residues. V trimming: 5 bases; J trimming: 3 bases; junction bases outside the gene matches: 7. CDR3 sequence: CASSVGTANYEQYF. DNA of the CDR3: TGTGCCAGCAGTGTCGGGACAGCGAACTACGAGCAGTACTTC.

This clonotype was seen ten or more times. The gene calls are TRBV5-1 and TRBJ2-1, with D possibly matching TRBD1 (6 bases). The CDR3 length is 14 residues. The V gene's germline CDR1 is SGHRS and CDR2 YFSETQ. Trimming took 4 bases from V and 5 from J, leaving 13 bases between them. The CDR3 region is CASSGWTEDNEQFF. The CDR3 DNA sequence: TGCGCCAGCAGCGGATGGACAGAAGACAATGAGCAGTTCTTC.

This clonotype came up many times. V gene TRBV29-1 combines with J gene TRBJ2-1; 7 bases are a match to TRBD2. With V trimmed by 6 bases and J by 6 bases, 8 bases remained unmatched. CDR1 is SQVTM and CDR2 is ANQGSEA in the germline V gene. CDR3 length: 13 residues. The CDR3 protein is CSVRGAGANEQFF. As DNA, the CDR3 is TGCAGCGTCCGTGGGGCGGGAGCCAATGAGCAGTTCTTC.

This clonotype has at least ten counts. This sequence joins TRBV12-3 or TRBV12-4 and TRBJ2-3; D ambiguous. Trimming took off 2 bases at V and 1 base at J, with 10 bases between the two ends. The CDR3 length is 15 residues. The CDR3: CASSLPSAGTDTQYF. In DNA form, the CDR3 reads TGTGCCAGCAGTTTACCCAGTGCGGGCACAGATACGCAGTATTTT.

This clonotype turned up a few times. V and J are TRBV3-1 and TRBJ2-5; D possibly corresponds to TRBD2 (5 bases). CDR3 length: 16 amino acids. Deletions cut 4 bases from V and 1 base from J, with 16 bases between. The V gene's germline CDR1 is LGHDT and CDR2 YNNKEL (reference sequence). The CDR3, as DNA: TGTGCCAGCAGCCCCTGGCTTAGCGACCGCCAAGAGACCCAGTACTTC. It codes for CASSPWLSDRQETQYF.

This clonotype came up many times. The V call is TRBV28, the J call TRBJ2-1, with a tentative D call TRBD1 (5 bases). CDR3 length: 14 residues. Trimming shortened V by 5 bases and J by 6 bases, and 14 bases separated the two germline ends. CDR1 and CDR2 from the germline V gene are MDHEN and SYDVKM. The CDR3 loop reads CASSIAGNSNEQFF. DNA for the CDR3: TGTGCCAGCAGTATCGCAGGGAATAGCAATGAGCAGTTCTTC.

The CDR3 DNA follows: TGTGCCAGCACAGGGGGACAGGGCTTTACCGGGGAGCTGTTTTTT. Protein product: CASTGGQGFTGELFF. The chain has TRBV2 and TRBJ2-2; TRBD1 aligns across 9 bases. Trimming at V came to 7 bases and at J to 5 bases, leaving 8 bases not matched to a gene. The CDR3 consists of 15 residues. Germline V CDR1 and CDR2: SNHLY, FYNNEI. The entire variable domain, with the rest obtained from reference TRBV2 and TRBJ2-2, is as follows: EPEVTQTPSHQVTQMGQEVILRCVPISNHLYFYWYRQILGQKVEFLVSFYNNEISEKSEIFDDQFSVERPDGSNFTLKIRSTKLEDSAMYFCASTGGQGFTGELFFGEGSRLTVL.

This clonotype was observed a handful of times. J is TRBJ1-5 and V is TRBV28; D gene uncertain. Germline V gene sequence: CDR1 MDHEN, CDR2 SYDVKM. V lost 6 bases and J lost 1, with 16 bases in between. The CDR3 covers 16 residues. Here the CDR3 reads CASSPGVGRSNQPQHF. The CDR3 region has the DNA TGTGCCAGCAGCCCCGGGGTCGGACGCAGCAATCAGCCCCAGCATTTT.

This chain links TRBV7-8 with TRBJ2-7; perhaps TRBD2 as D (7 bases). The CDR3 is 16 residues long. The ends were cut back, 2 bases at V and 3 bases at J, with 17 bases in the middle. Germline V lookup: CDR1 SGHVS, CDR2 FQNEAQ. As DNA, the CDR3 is TGTGCCAGCAGCTTATATTCGGTGGGAGGGGGCTACGAGCAGTACTTC. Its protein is CASSLYSVGGGYEQYF.

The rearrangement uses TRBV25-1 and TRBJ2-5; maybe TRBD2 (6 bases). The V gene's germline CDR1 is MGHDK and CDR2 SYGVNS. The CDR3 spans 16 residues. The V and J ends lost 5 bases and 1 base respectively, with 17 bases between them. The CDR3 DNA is TGTGCCAGCAGTCTTAGCGGAGCGCTGATCCAAGAGACCCAGTACTTC. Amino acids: CASSLSGALIQETQYF. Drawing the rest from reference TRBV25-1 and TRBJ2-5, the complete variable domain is EADIYQTPRYLVIGTGKKITLECSQTMGHDKMYWYQQDPGMELHLIHYSYGVNSTEKGDLSSESTVSRIRTEHFPLTLESARPSHTSQYLCASSLSGALIQETQYFGPGTRLLVL.